The clone carrying this T cell receptor (beta chain) is medium-sized by share. Its antigen is unknown. Only in-frame clones appear in the TCRdb table, and some are missing; sequencing was by immunoSEQ multiplex PCR. The table records roughly 100,000 clones, roughly 81% of them present only once. The data derive from a study of glioma-infiltrating T cells after dendritic cell vaccination. Study in general: Dendritic cells derived from monocytes and pulsed with autologous tumor lysate formed the vaccine. General study points: TCR clonality showed no direct relationship with survival.

The CDR3 totals 14 residues. Germline assignment: CDR1 KGHSY and CDR2 FQNENV. The V end lost 1 base, the J end lost 2 bases, and 9 bases lay between the germline ends. The sequences come from blood, collected before dendritic cell vaccination. This chain joins TRBV16 and TRBJ2-7; D gene uncertain. The source is a human donor with glioblastoma. The CDR3 region has the DNA TGTGCCAGCAGCCAATTCGACACCACCTACGAGCAGTACTTC. It yields the protein CASSQFDTTYEQYF.